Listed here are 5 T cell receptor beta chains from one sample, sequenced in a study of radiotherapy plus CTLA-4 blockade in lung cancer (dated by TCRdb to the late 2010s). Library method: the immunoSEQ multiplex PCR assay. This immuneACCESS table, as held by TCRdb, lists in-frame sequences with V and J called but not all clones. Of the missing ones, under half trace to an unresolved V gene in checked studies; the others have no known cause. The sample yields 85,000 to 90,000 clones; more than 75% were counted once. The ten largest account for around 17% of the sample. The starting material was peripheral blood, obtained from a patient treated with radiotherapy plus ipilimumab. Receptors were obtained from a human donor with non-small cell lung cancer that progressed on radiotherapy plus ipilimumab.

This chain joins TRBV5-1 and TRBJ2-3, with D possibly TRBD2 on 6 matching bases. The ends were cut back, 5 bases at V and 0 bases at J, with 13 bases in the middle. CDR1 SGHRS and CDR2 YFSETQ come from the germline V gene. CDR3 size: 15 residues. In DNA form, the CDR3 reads TGCGCCAGCAGTCCGCTAGCGCAGAGCACAGATACGCAGTATTTT. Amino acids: CASSPLAQSTDTQYF.

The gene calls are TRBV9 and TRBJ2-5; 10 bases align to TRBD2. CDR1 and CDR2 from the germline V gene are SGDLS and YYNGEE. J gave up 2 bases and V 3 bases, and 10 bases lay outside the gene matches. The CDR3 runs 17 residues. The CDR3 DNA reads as TGTGCCAGCAGCGGTGGTAGCGGGGGGCTAAGACAAGAGACCCAGTACTTC. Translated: CASSGGSGGLRQETQYF.

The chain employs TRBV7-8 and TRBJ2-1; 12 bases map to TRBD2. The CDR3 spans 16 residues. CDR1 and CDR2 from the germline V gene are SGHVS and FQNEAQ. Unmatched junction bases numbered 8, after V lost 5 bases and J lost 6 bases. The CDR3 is CASSPRTSGILNEQFF. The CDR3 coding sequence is TGTGCCAGCAGCCCGCGGACTAGCGGGATCCTCAATGAGCAGTTCTTC.

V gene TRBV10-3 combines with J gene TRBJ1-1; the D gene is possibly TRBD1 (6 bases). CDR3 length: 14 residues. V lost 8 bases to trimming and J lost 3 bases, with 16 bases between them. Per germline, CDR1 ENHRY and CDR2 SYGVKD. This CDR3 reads CAIRRDRSDTEAFF. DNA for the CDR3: TGTGCCATCCGCCGCGACAGGTCTGACACTGAAGCTTTCTTT.

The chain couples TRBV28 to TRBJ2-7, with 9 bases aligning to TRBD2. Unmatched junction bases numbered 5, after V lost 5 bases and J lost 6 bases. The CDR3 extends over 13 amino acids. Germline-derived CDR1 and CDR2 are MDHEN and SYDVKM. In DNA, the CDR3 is TGTGCCAGCAGTCTGGGACTAGCAGGCGAGCAGTACTTC. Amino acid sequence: CASSLGLAGEQYF. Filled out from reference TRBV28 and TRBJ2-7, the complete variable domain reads DVKVTQSSRYLVKRTGEKVFLECVQDMDHENMFWYRQDPGLGLRLIYFSYDVKMKEKGDIPEGYSVSREKKERFSLILESASTNQTSMYLCASSLGLAGEQYFGPGTRLTVT.